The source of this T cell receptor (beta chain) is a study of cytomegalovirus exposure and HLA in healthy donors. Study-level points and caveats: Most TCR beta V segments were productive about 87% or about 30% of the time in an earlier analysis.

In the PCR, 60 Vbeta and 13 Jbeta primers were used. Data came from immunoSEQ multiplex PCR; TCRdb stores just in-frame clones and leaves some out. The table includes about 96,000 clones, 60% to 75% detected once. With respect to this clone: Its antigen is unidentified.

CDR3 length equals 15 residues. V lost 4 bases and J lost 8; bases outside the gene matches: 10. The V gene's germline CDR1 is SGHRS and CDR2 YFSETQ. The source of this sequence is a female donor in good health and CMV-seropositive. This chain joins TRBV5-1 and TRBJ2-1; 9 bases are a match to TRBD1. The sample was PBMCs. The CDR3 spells CASSPDRGSGYEQFF. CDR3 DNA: TGCGCCAGCAGCCCTGACAGGGGGTCTGGGTATGAGCAGTTCTTC. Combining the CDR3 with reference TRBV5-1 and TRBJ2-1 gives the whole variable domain KAGVTQTPRYLIKTRGQQVTLSCSPISGHRSVSWYQQTPGQGLQFLFEYFSETQRNKGNFPGRFSGRQFSNSRSEMNVSTLELGDSALYLCASSPDRGSGYEQFFGPGTRLTVL.